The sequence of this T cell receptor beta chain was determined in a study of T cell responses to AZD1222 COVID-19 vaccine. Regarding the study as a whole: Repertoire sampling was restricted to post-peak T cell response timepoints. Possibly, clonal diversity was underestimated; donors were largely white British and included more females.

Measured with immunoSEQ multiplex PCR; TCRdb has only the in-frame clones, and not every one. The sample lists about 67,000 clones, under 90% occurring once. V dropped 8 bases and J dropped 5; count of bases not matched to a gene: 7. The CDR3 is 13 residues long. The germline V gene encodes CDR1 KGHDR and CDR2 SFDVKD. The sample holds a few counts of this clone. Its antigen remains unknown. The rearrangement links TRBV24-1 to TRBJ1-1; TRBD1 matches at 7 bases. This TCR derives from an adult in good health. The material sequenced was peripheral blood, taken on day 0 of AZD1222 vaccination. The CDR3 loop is CATNQAGGTEAFF. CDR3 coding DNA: TGTGCCACCAATCAGGCAGGGGGGACTGAAGCTTTCTTT.